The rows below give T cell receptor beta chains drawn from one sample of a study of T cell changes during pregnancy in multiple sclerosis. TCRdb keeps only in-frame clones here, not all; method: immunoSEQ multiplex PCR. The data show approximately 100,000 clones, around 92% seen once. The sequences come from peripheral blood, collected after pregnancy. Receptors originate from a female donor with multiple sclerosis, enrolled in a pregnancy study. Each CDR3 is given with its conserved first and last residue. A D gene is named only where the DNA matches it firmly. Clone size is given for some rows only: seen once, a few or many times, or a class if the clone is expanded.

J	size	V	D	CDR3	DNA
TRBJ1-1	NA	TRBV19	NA	CASRTGGTEAFF	TGTGCCAGTAGGACGGGAGGCACTGAAGCTTTCTTT
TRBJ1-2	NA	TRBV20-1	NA	CSAGGHYGYTF	TGCAGTGCGGGGGGACACTATGGCTACACCTTC
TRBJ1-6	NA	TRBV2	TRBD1	CASSPRQGDNSPLHF	TGTGCCAGCAGCCCGAGACAGGGGGATAATTCACCCCTCCACTTT
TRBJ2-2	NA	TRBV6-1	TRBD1	CASRQGGTGELFF	TGTGCCAGCCGACAGGGGGGGACCGGGGAGCTGTTTTTT
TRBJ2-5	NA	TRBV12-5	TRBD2	CASGLGWGGQETQYF	TGTGCTAGTGGTTTGGGATGGGGGGGACAAGAGACCCAGTACTTC
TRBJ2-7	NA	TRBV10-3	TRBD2	CAIRGGGGSYEQYF	TGTGCCATCAGAGGCGGGGGTGGATCCTACGAGCAGTACTTC
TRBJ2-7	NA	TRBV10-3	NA	CAIGAAGPVGEQYF	TGTGCCATCGGGGCCGCCGGACCTGTTGGCGAGCAGTACTTC
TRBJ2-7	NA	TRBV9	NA	CARHPYEQYF	TGTGCCCGACACCCCTACGAGCAGTACTTC
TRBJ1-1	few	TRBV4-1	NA	CASSHGEGTEAFF	TGCGCCAGCAGCCATGGGGAGGGCACTGAAGCTTTCTTT
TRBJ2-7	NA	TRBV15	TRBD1	CATSRGDSSYEQYF	TGTGCCACCAGCAGAGGGGACAGCTCCTACGAGCAGTACTTC
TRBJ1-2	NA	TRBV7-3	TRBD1	CASSARPGGENYGYTF	TGTGCCAGCAGCGCAAGACCAGGGGGCGAGAACTATGGCTACACCTTC